A selection of T cell receptor beta chains follows, all from one sample in a study of identifying expanded T cells in peripheral blood. The assay was immunoSEQ multiplex PCR, and TCRdb's table has in-frame clones only and misses some. The sample has about 81,000 clones, 84% seen once; the top ten hold around 20%. The sequenced material came from blood. The origin of the receptors is a person aged 18 to 70 in good health. Each CDR3 is given with its conserved first and last residue. D genes are given only for firm matches. Clone size is stated in some rows and not others, as once, few, many or a class when expanded.

CASSPRGQGAQPQHF | TGTGCCAGCAGCCCCCGGGGACAGGGGGCTCAGCCCCAGCATTTT | TRBJ1-5 | few | TRBV28 | TRBD1
CASSDHSQGLNGYTF | TGTGCCAGCAGTGATCACAGTCAGGGTTTGAATGGCTACACCTTC | TRBJ1-2 | . | TRBV2 | .
CASSRGSYNEQFF | TGTGCCAGCAGCCGTGGATCCTACAATGAGCAGTTCTTC | TRBJ2-1 | few | TRBV11-1 | .
CASSFSVGQGPPAGELFF | TGTGCCAGCAGCTTCTCTGTAGGACAGGGGCCCCCCGCCGGGGAGCTGTTTTTT | TRBJ2-2 | . | TRBV5-4 | TRBD1
CASTRGVGNTIYF | TGTGCCAGCACTCGGGGGGTTGGAAACACCATATATTTT | TRBJ1-3 | . | TRBV6-5 | .
CASSIQGREETQYF | TGTGCCAGTAGTATACAGGGGCGAGAAGAGACCCAGTACTTC | TRBJ2-5 | . | TRBV19 | .
CASSSDRWGNYGYTF | TGTGCCAGCAGTTCGGACAGGTGGGGTAACTATGGCTACACCTTC | TRBJ1-2 | . | TRBV7-8 | TRBD1
CASSRMGFSNQPQHF | TGTGCCAGCAGCCGCATGGGCTTTAGCAATCAGCCCCAGCATTTT | TRBJ1-5 | . | TRBV28 | .
CASKVGTELGTEAFF | TGTGCCAGCAAAGTCGGGACAGAATTGGGCACTGAAGCTTTCTTT | TRBJ1-1 | . | TRBV6-5 | TRBD1
CASSLVDSNTEAFF | TGTGCCAGCAGCTTGGTAGACAGTAATACTGAAGCTTTCTTT | TRBJ1-1 | . | TRBV5-5 | .
CASSARGEIYEQYF | TGTGCCAGCAGCGCCCGTGGGGAGATCTACGAGCAGTACTTC | TRBJ2-7 | . | TRBV6-6 | .
CASSGPSGDYGYTF | TGTGCCAGCTCCGGGCCATCAGGGGACTATGGCTACACCTTC | TRBJ1-2 | once | TRBV28 | .
CASSPQGNEQFF | TGTGCCAGCAGTCCCCAGGGGAATGAGCAGTTCTTC | TRBJ2-1 | once | TRBV7-2 | .
CASSRGLAGGGTGELFF | TGTGCCAGCAGCCGGGGACTAGCGGGAGGAGGCACCGGGGAGCTGTTTTTT | TRBJ2-2 | . | TRBV11-2 | TRBD2
CASSPPAKNIQYF | TGTGCCAGCAGCCCCCCCGCCAAAAACATTCAGTACTTC | TRBJ2-4 | . | TRBV28 | .
CASSLRDRGPPFPPYEQYF | TGTGCCAGCAGCCTCCGGGACAGGGGACCTCCTTTCCCACCCTACGAGCAGTACTTC | TRBJ2-7 | . | TRBV9 | TRBD1
CASSGLEIQETQYF | TGTGCCAGCAGTGGACTAGAAATTCAAGAGACCCAGTACTTC | TRBJ2-5 | few | TRBV28 | TRBD2
CASGNRGTGELFF | TGTGCCAGCGGAAACAGGGGCACCGGGGAGCTGTTTTTT | TRBJ2-2 | . | TRBV27 | TRBD1
CASSWTEHRNQPQHF | TGTGCCAGCAGCTGGACAGAACATAGAAATCAGCCCCAGCATTTT | TRBJ1-5 | once | TRBV7-8 | .
CASSQVGASGYNEQFF | TGTGCCAGCAGCCAAGTGGGGGCTAGCGGTTACAATGAGCAGTTCTTC | TRBJ2-1 | . | TRBV4-2 | .
CASSQEFAGNYGYTF | TGCGCCAGCAGCCAAGAATTCGCGGGCAACTATGGCTACACCTTC | TRBJ1-2 | . | TRBV4-3 | .
CASSSDPRGGYTF | TGTGCCAGCAGCTCGGACCCGAGAGGGGGCTACACCTTC | TRBJ1-2 | few | TRBV5-5 | .
CASSLSGQGAEYGYTF | TGTGCCAGCTCACTTTCGGGACAGGGGGCTGAGTATGGCTACACCTTC | TRBJ1-2 | . | TRBV18 | TRBD1
CASSLDLAVQETQYF | TGCGCCAGCAGCTTGGATCTAGCGGTACAAGAGACCCAGTACTTC | TRBJ2-5 | . | TRBV5-1 | TRBD2
CASSPRTVTGTDTQYF | TGCGCCAGCAGCCCCCGGACAGTAACAGGCACAGATACGCAGTATTTT | TRBJ2-3 | few | TRBV5-1 | .
CASSVGSLLPEQFF | TGTGCCAGTAGTGTGGGATCGCTTCTTCCGGAGCAGTTCTTC | TRBJ2-1 | . | TRBV19 | .
CASSPRGRVNTDTQYF | TGTGCCAGCTCACCAAGGGGCAGGGTAAACACAGATACGCAGTATTTT | TRBJ2-3 | once | TRBV18 | .
CASSVQPMNTEAFF | TGTGCCAGCAGCGTTCAGCCCATGAACACTGAAGCTTTCTTT | TRBJ1-1 | . | TRBV9 | .
CASSGGVSAYQPQHF | TGTGCCAGTAGTGGGGGTGTGTCGGCCTATCAGCCCCAGCATTTT | TRBJ1-5 | . | TRBV19 | .
CASSLTLGEQFF | TGTGCCAGCAGCCTGACCCTGGGTGAGCAGTTCTTC | TRBJ2-1 | . | TRBV7-9 | .
CASSLAVVAGTNEQFF | TGTGCCAGCAGCTTAGCGGTGGTAGCGGGAACCAATGAGCAGTTCTTC | TRBJ2-1 | . | TRBV7-9 | TRBD2
CASSFSAGGNEQFF | TGTGCCAGTAGTTTTAGCGCGGGAGGTAATGAGCAGTTCTTC | TRBJ2-1 | . | TRBV19 | TRBD2
CASSPRRDTETTEAFF | TGTGCCAGCTCACCCAGACGGGACACCGAAACCACTGAAGCTTTCTTT | TRBJ1-1 | . | TRBV18 | .
CASRSIAGLSYNEQFF | TGTGCCAGCAGATCTATAGCGGGCTTATCTTACAATGAGCAGTTCTTC | TRBJ2-1 | . | TRBV6-6 | TRBD2
CASIPGTTVSGFQYF | TGTGCCAGCATCCCCGGGACTACTGTATCGGGTTTTCAGTACTTC | TRBJ2-7 | . | TRBV7-2 | TRBD2
CASSFSSNTEAFF | TGTGCCAGCAGTTTCAGCAGTAACACTGAAGCTTTCTTT | TRBJ1-1 | . | TRBV28 | .
CASSDGGYNEQFF | TGTGCCAGCAGTGATGGAGGGTACAATGAGCAGTTCTTC | TRBJ2-1 | few | TRBV6-1 | .
CASSAQGRDGNTYEQYF | TGTGCCAGTAGCGCTCAAGGGCGGGACGGGAACACCTACGAGCAGTACTTC | TRBJ2-7 | . | TRBV19 | .
CASSPPTQYF | TGTGCCAGCAGTCCACCAACCCAGTACTTC | TRBJ2-5 | . | TRBV25-1 | .
CASSSQTQEGTEKLFF | TGTGCCAGCAGCTCACAGACGCAGGAAGGTACCGAAAAACTGTTTTTT | TRBJ1-4 | . | TRBV25-1 | .
CASSSTSGSYNEQFF | TGTGCCAGCAGCTCCACTAGCGGCTCCTACAATGAGCAGTTCTTC | TRBJ2-1 | . | TRBV7-2 | TRBD2
CASTMGGDTEAFF | TGTGCCAGCACTATGGGGGGCGACACTGAAGCTTTCTTT | TRBJ1-1 | . | TRBV28 | .
CALGQGREEQFF | TGTGCCTTGGGACAGGGAAGGGAAGAGCAGTTCTTC | TRBJ2-1 | . | TRBV6-5 | TRBD1
CASKRQLNTEAFF | TGTGCCAGTAAGCGACAGTTGAACACTGAAGCTTTCTTT | TRBJ1-1 | . | TRBV19 | .
CASSIVGGSRRSANTGELFF | TGTGCCAGTAGTATAGTAGGCGGGAGCCGGAGATCCGCGAACACCGGGGAGCTGTTTTTT | TRBJ2-2 | once | TRBV19 | TRBD2
CASSLDLYNEQFF | TGTGCCAGCAGCTTAGACCTCTACAATGAGCAGTTCTTC | TRBJ2-1 | . | TRBV7-2 | .